This T cell receptor beta chain was sequenced during a study of T cells after yellow fever vaccination. General study results and limits: The secondary response was weaker, and its peak arrived faster, on day 5 versus 15. A large majority of primary-vaccination clones showed up again after the booster (approximately 95% CD4, about 87% CD8).

This clonotype has just a few counts. TCRdb passed the 5' RACE reads through MiXCR, listing each CDR3 protein once. The sample yields roughly 94,000 distinct CDR3 sequences, approximately 8.4% seen once. The TCR was taken from a man aged 18 to 35 who received the YFV17D yellow fever vaccine. The sample was CD8+ T cells not binding an NS4B(214-222) dextramer, sorted from PBMCs, taken around 15 days after the first yellow fever vaccination.

Here the CDR3 reads CASSQDRRAFGGDTDTQYF. DNA for the CDR3: TGCGCCAGCAGCCAAGACCGCAGGGCCTTCGGCGGGGACACAGATACGCAGTATTTT. The chain joins TRBV4-3 to TRBJ2-3, with a weak D call TRBD2 (6 bases). The V end lost 0 bases, the J end lost 2 bases, and 21 bases lay between the germline ends. CDR3 size: 19 residues. Germline V CDR1 and CDR2: LGHNA, YSLEER.